This T cell receptor beta chain was captured in a study of blood T cell repertoires in COVID-19. Germline loops: CDR1 SGHTA, CDR2 FQGNSA. Trimming took off 1 base at V and 2 bases at J, with 24 bases between the two ends. The CDR3 consists of 19 residues. TCRdb's table, derived via immunoSEQ multiplex PCR, lists solely in-frame clones and lacks some. The data contain some 20,000 clones, roughly 91% of them singletons. Specimen: peripheral blood. The receptor's source is a man in his 70s with acute or convalescent COVID-19. The gene calls are TRBV7-2 and TRBJ2-7, with D possibly TRBD2 on 7 matching bases. For the CDR3, the DNA is TGTGCCAGCAGCTTAGGCTCGGGGGGTCGGGACACCACCCCCTACGAGCAGTACTTC. Protein product: CASSLGSGGRDTTPYEQYF. The whole variable domain, filled in from reference TRBV7-2 and TRBJ2-7, reads GAGVSQSPSNKVTEKGKDVELRCDPISGHTALYWYRQSLGQGLEFLIYFQGNSAPDKSGLPSDRFSAERTGGSVSTLTIQRTQQEDSAVYLCASSLGSGGRDTTPYEQYFGPGTRLTVT.